These 24 T cell receptor beta chains share one sample of origin, sequenced in a study of cytomegalovirus exposure and HLA in healthy donors (dated by TCRdb to the late 2010s). Library method: the immunoSEQ multiplex PCR assay. For the multiplex PCR, a mixture combining 60 forward primers for TCR Vbeta segments and 13 reverse primers for TCR Jbeta segments was used. Here the immuneACCESS table is served through TCRdb, limited to in-frame sequences with V and J called. Missing clones are a known gap in these copies; in checked studies unresolved V genes cover under half, and the rest lacks a known reason. The sample table contains roughly 130,000 clones; only one count was recorded for around four fifths of them. The biggest ten clones account for approximately 1% of the sample. The sequencing input was PBMCs. The origin of the receptors is a boy younger than 18 in good health and CMV-seronegative.

CDR3 residues: CASSSTGTSDNEQFF. The CDR3 DNA follows: TGTGCCAGCAGCTCAACCGGGACTAGCGACAATGAGCAGTTCTTC. The V call is TRBV13, the J call TRBJ2-1; 10 bases are a match to TRBD2. CDR1 and CDR2 from the germline V gene are PRHDT and FYEKMQ (reference sequence). This CDR3 contains 15 residues. Unmatched junction bases numbered 5, after V lost 4 bases and J lost 5 bases.

This clone occurred a few times. The rearrangement links TRBV4-2 to TRBJ1-3; no clear D gene. The germline CDR1 and CDR2 sequences are LGHNA and YNFKEQ. Trimming took off 0 bases at V and 0 bases at J, with 6 bases between the two ends. The CDR3 spans 15 residues. CDR3 sequence (DNA): TGTGCCAGCAGCCAAGATGGCATCTCTGGAAACACCATATATTTT. Its protein product is CASSQDGISGNTIYF.

The gene calls are TRBV19 and TRBJ2-7; D is perhaps TRBD2 (6 bases). Germline V gene lookup returns CDR1 LNHDA and CDR2 SQIVND (reference sequence). CDR3 length: 14 amino acids. Trimming took 4 bases from V and 2 from J, leaving 12 bases between them. As DNA, the CDR3 is TGTGCCAGTAGTAACGCGGGGCCGACCTACGAGCAGTACTTC. Translated, it gives CASSNAGPTYEQYF. Full variable domain (rest looked up from reference TRBV19 and TRBJ2-7): DGGITQSPKYLFRKEGQNVTLSCEQNLNHDAMYWYRQDPGQGLRLIYYSQIVNDFQKGDIAEGYSVSREKKESFPLTVTSAQKNPTAFYLCASSNAGPTYEQYFGPGTRLTVT.

The sample holds one count of this clone. The chain recombines TRBV27 with TRBJ1-1; D ambiguous. The CDR3 is 13 amino acids. V lost 3 bases and J 1 base, leaving 6 bases between the germline ends. In germline, CDR1 is MNHEY, CDR2 SMNVEV (reference sequence). The CDR3 region is CASSLAENTEAFF. The CDR3 DNA reads TGTGCCAGCAGTTTGGCGGAGAACACTGAAGCTTTCTTT.

The CDR3 DNA reads TGTGCCAGCAGCTTAGGGACAGGTAGCATGAACACTGAAGCTTTCTTT. Protein sequence: CASSLGTGSMNTEAFF. The chain employs TRBV7-9 and TRBJ1-1; TRBD1 matches at 7 bases. The J segment lost 0 bases and the V segment lost 1 base, leaving 5 bases of the junction unmatched. This CDR3 has 16 residues. Germline CDR1 is SEHNR and CDR2 is FQNEAQ (reference sequence). Together with reference TRBV7-9 and TRBJ1-1, the CDR3 gives the full variable domain: DTGVSQNPRHKITKRGQNVTFRCDPISEHNRLYWYRQTLGQGPEFLTYFQNEAQLEKSRLLSDRFSAERPKGSFSTLEIQRTEQGDSAMYLCASSLGTGSMNTEAFFGQGTRLTVV.

The chain joins TRBV7-2 to TRBJ2-3, with a tentative D call TRBD2 (6 bases). The CDR3 is 14 amino acids. In germline, CDR1 is SGHTA, CDR2 FQGNSA. V lost 3 bases to trimming and J lost 2 bases, with 9 bases between them. CDR3 loop: CASSFGDFTDTQYF. The CDR3 DNA reads as TGTGCCAGCAGCTTCGGGGACTTCACAGATACGCAGTATTTT. Complete variable domain (other parts from reference TRBV7-2 and TRBJ2-3): GAGVSQSPSNKVTEKGKDVELRCDPISGHTALYWYRQSLGQGLEFLIYFQGNSAPDKSGLPSDRFSAERTGGSVSTLTIQRTQQEDSAVYLCASSFGDFTDTQYFGPGTRLTVL.

The chain links TRBV19 to TRBJ1-5; TRBD1 matches at 8 bases. Germline V gene sequence: CDR1 LNHDA, CDR2 SQIVND (reference sequence). The CDR3 is 15 amino acids. The junction had 2 bases not matched to a gene; V was cut back by 3 bases and J by 1 base. CDR3 in amino acids: CASSIGQGSNQPQHF. The CDR3 DNA follows: TGTGCCAGTAGTATTGGACAGGGAAGCAATCAGCCCCAGCATTTT.

The rearrangement links TRBV4-2 to TRBJ1-3; D is unclear. Trimming left V 5 bases short and J 0 bases short, with 14 bases between. In germline, CDR1 is LGHNA, CDR2 YNFKEQ. CDR3 size: 16 residues. CDR3 in amino acids: CASSNTLGSSGNTIYF. DNA for the CDR3: TGTGCCAGCAGCAATACCCTCGGGAGCTCTGGAAACACCATATATTTT.

This chain connects TRBV7-9 to TRBJ2-5; TRBD1 might be the D (6 bases). The CDR3 has 15 amino acids. In germline, CDR1 is SEHNR, CDR2 FQNEAQ (reference sequence). Trimming shortened V by 0 bases and J by 5 bases, and 13 bases separated the two germline ends. The CDR3 sequence: CASSLATGPGETQYF. CDR3 sequence (DNA): TGTGCCAGCAGCTTAGCGACAGGTCCCGGGGAGACCCAGTACTTC.

This chain joins TRBV4-1 and TRBJ1-2; the D gene is possibly TRBD1 (5 bases). The CDR3 is made up of 14 amino acids. The germline gives CDR1 MGHRA, CDR2 YSYEKL. V was shortened by 0 bases and J by 4 bases, with 9 bases between the two germline ends. CDR3 coding DNA: TGCGCCAGCAGCCAAGAAGGCAGGGTCTATGGCTACACCTTC. Translation: CASSQEGRVYGYTF.

The chain joins TRBV4-1 to TRBJ1-3; D gene ambiguous. Germline-derived CDR1 and CDR2 are MGHRA and YSYEKL. V was cut by 4 bases and J by 0 bases, with 13 bases left in between. The CDR3 spans 16 residues. CDR3 residues: CASSPGGRDSGNTIYF. CDR3 coding DNA: TGCGCCAGCAGCCCCGGAGGACGGGACTCTGGAAACACCATATATTTT.

V and J are TRBV7-2 and TRBJ1-4; a possible D gene is TRBD1 (5 bases). This CDR3 is 16 amino acids long. Germline V lookup: CDR1 SGHTA, CDR2 FQGNSA. Between the trimmed V and J ends, which lost 5 bases and 6 bases, there was a span of 19 bases. This chain's CDR3 is CASSGVSGPGDEKLFF. The CDR3 nucleotides are TGTGCCAGCAGCGGGGTCTCAGGGCCGGGTGATGAAAAACTGTTTTTT. The variable domain in full, completed from reference TRBV7-2 and TRBJ1-4, reads GAGVSQSPSNKVTEKGKDVELRCDPISGHTALYWYRQSLGQGLEFLIYFQGNSAPDKSGLPSDRFSAERTGGSVSTLTIQRTQQEDSAVYLCASSGVSGPGDEKLFFGSGTQLSVL.

This clone was picked up a small number of times. The chain is built from TRBV7-6 and TRBJ2-7; tentatively, D is TRBD2 (6 bases). Trimming removed 0 bases at V and 0 bases at J, with 9 bases between. Germline V lookup: CDR1 SGHVS, CDR2 FNYEAQ. This CDR3 comprises 15 residues. This CDR3 reads CASSLASSASYEQYF. The CDR3 DNA reads as TGTGCCAGCAGCTTAGCTTCTAGCGCCTCCTACGAGCAGTACTTC.

The chain is built from TRBV19 and TRBJ2-1; the match to TRBD1 covers 12 bases. The V gene end was trimmed by 5 bases and the J gene end by 12 bases; junction bases not matched to a gene: 8. The germline V gene encodes CDR1 LNHDA and CDR2 SQIVND (reference sequence). This CDR3 has 14 amino acids. The CDR3 region is CASSAGQGALGQFF. CDR3 DNA: TGTGCCAGTAGTGCGGGACAGGGGGCGCTAGGGCAGTTCTTC.

This clone was recorded a few times. Within the sample, other DNA sequences also encode this same CDR3. This chain uses TRBV5-1 with TRBJ2-1; tentatively, D is TRBD2 (5 bases). Germline V gene lookup returns CDR1 SGHRS and CDR2 YFSETQ. This CDR3 has 15 amino acids. V was pared by 0 bases and J by 0 bases, with 7 bases between. The CDR3 DNA reads as TGCGCCAGCAGCTTGGCGAGCGGCTCCTACAATGAGCAGTTCTTC. Residues: CASSLASGSYNEQFF. Full variable domain (remainder filled in from reference TRBV5-1 and TRBJ2-1): KAGVTQTPRYLIKTRGQQVTLSCSPISGHRSVSWYQQTPGQGLQFLFEYFSETQRNKGNFPGRFSGRQFSNSRSEMNVSTLELGDSALYLCASSLASGSYNEQFFGPGTRLTVL.

This sequence joins TRBV18 and TRBJ1-1, with a weak D call TRBD1 (5 bases). The germline V gene has CDR1 KGHSH and CDR2 LQKENI. Deletions cut 3 bases from V and 6 bases from J, with 17 bases between. This CDR3 region has 15 residues. CDR3 protein: CASSPYVLGAAEAFF. As DNA, the CDR3 is TGTGCCAGCTCACCCTACGTTTTAGGGGCGGCTGAAGCTTTCTTT.

This clone has just one count. The genes are TRBV5-1 and TRBJ1-1; D unresolved. V gave up 0 bases and J gave up 1 base, with 19 bases separating them. This CDR3 region has 18 residues. The V gene's germline CDR1 is SGHRS and CDR2 YFSETQ. CDR3 region: CASSLEGWGEGTNTEAFF. The CDR3, as DNA: TGCGCCAGCAGCTTGGAAGGGTGGGGTGAGGGTACGAACACTGAAGCTTTCTTT.

V and J are TRBV5-1 and TRBJ2-3; 7 bases are shared with TRBD1. The CDR3 contains 14 residues. V was pared by 1 base and J by 2 bases, with 1 base of the junction left unmatched. Germline lookup yields CDR1 SGHRS and CDR2 YFSETQ. The CDR3 bases are TGCGCCAGCAGCTTGACAGGGGTCACAGATACGCAGTATTTT. Encoded protein: CASSLTGVTDTQYF.

The chain couples TRBV6-5 to TRBJ1-1; no definite D call. Germline-derived CDR1 and CDR2 are MNHEY and SVGAGI. CDR3 length: 13 residues. V gave up 6 bases and J gave up 3 bases, with 11 bases separating them. The CDR3, as DNA: TGTGCCAGCAGACCGTCGGGGTACACTGAAGCTTTCTTT. It translates to CASRPSGYTEAFF.

The chain links TRBV30 to TRBJ2-7; D perhaps matches TRBD2 (6 bases). CDR3 length: 12 amino acids. The V gene's germline CDR1 is GTSNPN and CDR2 SVGIG (reference sequence). V was trimmed by 2 bases and J by 4 bases, leaving 9 bases between them. The CDR3 region is CAWSLGTYEQYF. CDR3 nucleotide sequence: TGTGCCTGGAGTCTGGGGACTTACGAGCAGTACTTC.

The chain recombines TRBV11-3 with TRBJ2-1; D remains ambiguous. Deletions cut 1 base from V and 10 bases from J, with 8 bases between. Germline CDR1 and CDR2: SGHNT and YENEEA. This CDR3 has 12 residues. CDR3 protein: CASSLGLSEQFF. DNA for the CDR3: TGTGCCAGCAGCTTAGGCCTAAGCGAGCAGTTCTTC.

The V and J genes are TRBV10-2 and TRBJ2-3, with 13 nucleotides matching TRBD2. Trimming cost V 1 base and J 8 bases; bases outside gene matches: 18. CDR3 length: 20 residues. CDR1 and CDR2 (germline): WSHSY, SAAADI. Here the CDR3 DNA reads TGCGCCAGCAGTGAGTTGGGACTAGCGGGATATTTTAGCTTTGTTGGTACGCAGTATTTT. It translates to CASSELGLAGYFSFVGTQYF.

This clone was detected once. J is TRBJ2-3 and V is TRBV2; the D gene is possibly TRBD2 (6 bases). Germline CDR1 and CDR2: SNHLY and FYNNEI. CDR3 length: 13 amino acids. Trimming took off 9 bases at V and 0 bases at J, with 10 bases between the two ends. This CDR3 reads CARSTRSTDTQYF. CDR3 DNA sequence: TGTGCCAGGTCGACTAGAAGCACAGATACGCAGTATTTT.

This sequence joins TRBV2 and TRBJ2-7; D perhaps matches TRBD1 (5 bases). Per germline, CDR1 SNHLY and CDR2 FYNNEI. There are 14 residues in the CDR3. V was cut by 0 bases and J by 3 bases, with 9 bases left in between. The CDR3 here is CASSEAIRGYEQYF. In DNA, the CDR3 is TGTGCCAGCAGTGAAGCTATAAGGGGCTACGAGCAGTACTTC.